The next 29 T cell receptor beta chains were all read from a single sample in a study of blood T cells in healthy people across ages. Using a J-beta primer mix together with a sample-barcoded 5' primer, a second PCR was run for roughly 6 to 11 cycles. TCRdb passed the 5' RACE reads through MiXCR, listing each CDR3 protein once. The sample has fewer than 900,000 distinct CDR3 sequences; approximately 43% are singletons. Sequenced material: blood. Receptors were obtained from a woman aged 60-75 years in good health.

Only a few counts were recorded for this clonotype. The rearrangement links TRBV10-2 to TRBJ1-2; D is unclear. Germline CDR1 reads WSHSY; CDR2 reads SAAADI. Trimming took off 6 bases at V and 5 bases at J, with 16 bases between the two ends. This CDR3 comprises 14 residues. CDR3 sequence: CASSRWHLGYGYTF. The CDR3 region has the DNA TGCGCCAGCAGCCGCTGGCACCTAGGGTATGGCTACACCTTC.

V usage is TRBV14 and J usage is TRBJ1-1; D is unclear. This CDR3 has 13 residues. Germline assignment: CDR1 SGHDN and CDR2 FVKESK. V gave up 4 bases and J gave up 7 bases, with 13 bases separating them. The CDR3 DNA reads TGTGCCAGCAGCCCGATGAGAGACGGTGAAGCTTTCTTT. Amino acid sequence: CASSPMRDGEAFF.

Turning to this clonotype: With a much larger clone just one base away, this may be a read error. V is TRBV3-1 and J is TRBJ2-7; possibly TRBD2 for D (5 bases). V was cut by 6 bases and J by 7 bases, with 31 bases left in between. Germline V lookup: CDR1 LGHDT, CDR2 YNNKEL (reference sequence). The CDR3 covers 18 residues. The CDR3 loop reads CASSEAKIYIGPGNEQYF. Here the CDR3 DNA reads TGTGCCAGCAGTGAAGCGAAGATATACATTGGCCCCGGGAATGAGCAGTACTTC.

The CDR3 DNA reads as TGTGCCAGCAGTACAGCCGGGACAGGGAAAGGCTACACCTTC. It specifies CASSTAGTGKGYTF. The chain uses TRBV12-3 or TRBV12-4 and TRBJ1-2; 9 positions match TRBD1. This CDR3 contains 14 residues. After removal of 5 bases from V and 8 bases from J, the junction contained 9 bases not matched to a gene.

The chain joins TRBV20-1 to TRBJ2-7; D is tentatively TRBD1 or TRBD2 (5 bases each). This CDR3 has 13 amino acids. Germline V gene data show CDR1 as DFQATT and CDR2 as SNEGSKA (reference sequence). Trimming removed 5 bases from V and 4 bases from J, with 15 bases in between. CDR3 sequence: CSAQNPGRYEQYF. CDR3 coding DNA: TGCAGTGCTCAAAATCCGGGACGGTACGAGCAGTACTTC.

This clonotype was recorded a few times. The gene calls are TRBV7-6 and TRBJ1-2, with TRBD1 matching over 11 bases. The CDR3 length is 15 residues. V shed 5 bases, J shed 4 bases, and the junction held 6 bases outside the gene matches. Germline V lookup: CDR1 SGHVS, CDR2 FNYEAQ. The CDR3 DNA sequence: TGTGCCAGCAGCGCCCGGACAGGGGGCCCCTATGGCTACACCTTC. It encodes CASSARTGGPYGYTF.

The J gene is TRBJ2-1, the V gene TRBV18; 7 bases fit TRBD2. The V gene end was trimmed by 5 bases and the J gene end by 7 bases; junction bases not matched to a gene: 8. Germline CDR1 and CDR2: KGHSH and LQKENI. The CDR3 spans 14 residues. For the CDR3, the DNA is TGTGCCAGCTCAAATGGACTAGGAAGGAATGAGCAGTTCTTC. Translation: CASSNGLGRNEQFF.

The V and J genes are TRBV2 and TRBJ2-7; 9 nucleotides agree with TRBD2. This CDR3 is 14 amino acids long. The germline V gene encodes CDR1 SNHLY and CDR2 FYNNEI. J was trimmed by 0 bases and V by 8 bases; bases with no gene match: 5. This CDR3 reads CASLAGGFSYEQYF. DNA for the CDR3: TGTGCCAGCCTGGCGGGGGGGTTCTCCTACGAGCAGTACTTC.

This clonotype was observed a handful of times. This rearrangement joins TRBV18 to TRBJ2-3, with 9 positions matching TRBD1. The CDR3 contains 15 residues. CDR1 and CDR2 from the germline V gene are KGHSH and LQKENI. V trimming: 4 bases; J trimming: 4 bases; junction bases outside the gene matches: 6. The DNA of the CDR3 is TGTGCCAGCTCACTTGGACAGGGGTTTGCAGATACGCAGTATTTT. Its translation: CASSLGQGFADTQYF.

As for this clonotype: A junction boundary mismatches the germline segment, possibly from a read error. This CDR3 reads CASSLVKGGAAEQYF. The CDR3 region has the DNA TGTGCTAGCAGCTTAGTAAAGGGGGGCGCGGCCGAGCAGTACTTC. The rearrangement links TRBV7-7 to TRBJ2-5; D is tentatively TRBD1 or TRBD2 (6 bases each). The end of the DNA fits TRBJ2-7 better, so the J call may be wrong. This CDR3 comprises 15 residues. Per the germline V gene, CDR1 is SSHAT and CDR2 is FNYEAQ (reference sequence).

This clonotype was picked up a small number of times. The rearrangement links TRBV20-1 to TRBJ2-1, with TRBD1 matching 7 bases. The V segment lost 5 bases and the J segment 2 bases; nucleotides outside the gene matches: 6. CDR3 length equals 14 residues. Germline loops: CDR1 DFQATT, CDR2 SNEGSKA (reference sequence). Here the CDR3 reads CSAYTGAPYNEQFF. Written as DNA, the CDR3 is TGCAGTGCTTATACAGGGGCCCCCTACAATGAGCAGTTCTTC.

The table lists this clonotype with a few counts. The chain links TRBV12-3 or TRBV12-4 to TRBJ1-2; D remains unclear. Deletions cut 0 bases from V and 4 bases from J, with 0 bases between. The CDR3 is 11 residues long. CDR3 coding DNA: TGTGCCAGCAGTTTAGCCTATGGCTACACCTTC. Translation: CASSLAYGYTF.

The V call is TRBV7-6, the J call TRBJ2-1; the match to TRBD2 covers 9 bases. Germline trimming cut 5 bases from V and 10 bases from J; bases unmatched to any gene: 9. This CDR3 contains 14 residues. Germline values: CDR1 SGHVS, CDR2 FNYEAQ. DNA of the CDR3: TGTGCCAGCAGCCTGGCTAGCGGGACCTACGAGCAGTTCTTC. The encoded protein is CASSLASGTYEQFF.

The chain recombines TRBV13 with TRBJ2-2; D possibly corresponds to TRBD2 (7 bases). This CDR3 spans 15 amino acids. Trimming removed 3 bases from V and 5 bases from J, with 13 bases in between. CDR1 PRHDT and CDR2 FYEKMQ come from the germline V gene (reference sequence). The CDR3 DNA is TGTGCCAGCAGCTTTAATGGGAGGGGGACCGGGGAGCTGTTTTTT. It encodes CASSFNGRGTGELFF.

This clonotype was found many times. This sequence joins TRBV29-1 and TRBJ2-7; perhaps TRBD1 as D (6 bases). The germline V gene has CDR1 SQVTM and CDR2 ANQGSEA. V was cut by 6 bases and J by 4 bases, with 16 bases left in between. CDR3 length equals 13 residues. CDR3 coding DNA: TGCAGCGTCAGCCGGGACACCAATTACGAGCAGTACTTC. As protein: CSVSRDTNYEQYF.

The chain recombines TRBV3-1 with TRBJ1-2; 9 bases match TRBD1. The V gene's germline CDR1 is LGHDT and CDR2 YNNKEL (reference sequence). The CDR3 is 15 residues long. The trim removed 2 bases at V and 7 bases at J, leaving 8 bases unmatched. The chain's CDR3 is CASSQPGQGKVGYTF. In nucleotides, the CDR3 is TGTGCCAGCAGCCAACCGGGACAGGGTAAGGTTGGCTACACCTTC.

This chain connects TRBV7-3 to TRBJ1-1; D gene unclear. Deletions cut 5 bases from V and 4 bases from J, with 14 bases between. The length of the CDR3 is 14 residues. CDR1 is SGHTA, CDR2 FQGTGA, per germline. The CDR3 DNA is TGTGCCAGCAGCCCCCAAGGGAGACTCACTGAAGCTTTCTTT. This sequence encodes CASSPQGRLTEAFF.

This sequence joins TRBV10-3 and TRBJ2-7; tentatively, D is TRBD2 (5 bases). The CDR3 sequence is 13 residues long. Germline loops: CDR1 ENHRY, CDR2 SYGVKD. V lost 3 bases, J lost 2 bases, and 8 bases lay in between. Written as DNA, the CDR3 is TGTGCCATCAGTGAACGGGAAGCCTACGAGCAGTACTTC. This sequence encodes CAISEREAYEQYF.

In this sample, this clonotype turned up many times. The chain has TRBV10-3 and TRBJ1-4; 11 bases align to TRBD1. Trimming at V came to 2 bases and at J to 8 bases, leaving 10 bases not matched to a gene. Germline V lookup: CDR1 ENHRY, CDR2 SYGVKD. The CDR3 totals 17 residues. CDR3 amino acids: CAISETITGTGGEKLFF. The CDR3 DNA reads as TGTGCCATCAGTGAGACAATTACCGGGACAGGGGGAGAAAAACTGTTTTTT.

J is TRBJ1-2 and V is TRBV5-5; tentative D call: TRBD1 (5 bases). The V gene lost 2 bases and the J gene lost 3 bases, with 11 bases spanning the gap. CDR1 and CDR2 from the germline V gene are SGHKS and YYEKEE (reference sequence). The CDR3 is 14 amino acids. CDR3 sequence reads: CASSFGAQHYGYTF. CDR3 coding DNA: TGTGCCAGCAGCTTCGGGGCACAACACTATGGCTACACCTTC.

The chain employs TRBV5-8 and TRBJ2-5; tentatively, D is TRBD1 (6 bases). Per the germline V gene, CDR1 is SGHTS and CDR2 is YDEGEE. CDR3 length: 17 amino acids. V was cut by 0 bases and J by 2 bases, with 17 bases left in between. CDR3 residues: CASSLGRQVELQETQYF. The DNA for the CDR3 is TGTGCCAGCAGCTTGGGTCGACAGGTAGAGCTTCAAGAGACCCAGTACTTC.

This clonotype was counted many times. CDR3 sequence reads: CASSLEDRVYNEQFF. In nucleotides, the CDR3 is TGTGCCAGCAGCTTAGAGGACAGGGTTTACAATGAGCAGTTCTTC. The chain combines TRBV11-2 with TRBJ2-1, with 8 nucleotides matching TRBD1. Trimming at V came to 0 bases and at J to 4 bases, leaving 2 bases not matched to a gene. The CDR3 is made up of 15 amino acids. CDR1 is SGHAT and CDR2 is FQNNGV in the germline V gene.

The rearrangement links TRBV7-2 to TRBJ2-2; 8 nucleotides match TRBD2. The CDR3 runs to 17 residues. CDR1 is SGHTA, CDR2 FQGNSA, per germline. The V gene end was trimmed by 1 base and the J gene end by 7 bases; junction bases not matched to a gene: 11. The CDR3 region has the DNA TGTGCCAGCAGCTTAGTGAGCGGGACTAGTTATTTCGGGGAGCTGTTTTTT. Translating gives CASSLVSGTSYFGELFF.

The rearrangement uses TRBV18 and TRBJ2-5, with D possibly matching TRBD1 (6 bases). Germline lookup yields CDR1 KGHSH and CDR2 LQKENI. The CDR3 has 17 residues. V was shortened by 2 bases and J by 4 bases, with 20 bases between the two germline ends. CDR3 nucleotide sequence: TGTGCCAGCTCACCATTACTAGGACAGCGGTACCGAGAGACCCAGTACTTC. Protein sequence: CASSPLLGQRYRETQYF.

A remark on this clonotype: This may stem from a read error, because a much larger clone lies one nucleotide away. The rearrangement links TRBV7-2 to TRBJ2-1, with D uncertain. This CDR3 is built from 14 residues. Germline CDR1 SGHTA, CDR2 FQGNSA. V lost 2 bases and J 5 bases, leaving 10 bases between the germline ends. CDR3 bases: TGTGCCAGCAGCTTAAGCTGGATGCACAATGAGCAGTTCTTC. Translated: CASSLSWMHNEQFF.

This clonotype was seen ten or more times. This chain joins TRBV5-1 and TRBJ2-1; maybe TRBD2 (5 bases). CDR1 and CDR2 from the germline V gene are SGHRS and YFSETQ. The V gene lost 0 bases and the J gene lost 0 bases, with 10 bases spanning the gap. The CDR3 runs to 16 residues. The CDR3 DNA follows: TGCGCCAGCAGCTTGGAAGCGGCAAGCTCCTACAATGAGCAGTTCTTC. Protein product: CASSLEAASSYNEQFF.

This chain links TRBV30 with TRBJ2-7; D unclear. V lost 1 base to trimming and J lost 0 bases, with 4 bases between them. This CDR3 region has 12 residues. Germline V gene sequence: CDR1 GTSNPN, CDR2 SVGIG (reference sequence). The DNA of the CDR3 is TGTGCCTGGAGTGAAAACTCCTACGAGCAGTACTTC. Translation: CAWSENSYEQYF. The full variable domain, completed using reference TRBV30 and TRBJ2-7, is SQTIHQWPATLVQPVGSPLSLECTVEGTSNPNLYWYRQAAGRGLQLLFYSVGIGQISSEVPQNLSASRPQDRQFILSSKKLLLSDSGFYLCAWSENSYEQYFGPGTRLTVT.

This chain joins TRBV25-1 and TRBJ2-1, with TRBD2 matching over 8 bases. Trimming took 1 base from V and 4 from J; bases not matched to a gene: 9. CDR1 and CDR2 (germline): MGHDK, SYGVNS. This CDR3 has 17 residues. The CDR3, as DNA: TGTGCCAGCAGTGAATCTTGGGGTAGCGGGACGTACAATGAGCAGTTCTTC. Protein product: CASSESWGSGTYNEQFF.

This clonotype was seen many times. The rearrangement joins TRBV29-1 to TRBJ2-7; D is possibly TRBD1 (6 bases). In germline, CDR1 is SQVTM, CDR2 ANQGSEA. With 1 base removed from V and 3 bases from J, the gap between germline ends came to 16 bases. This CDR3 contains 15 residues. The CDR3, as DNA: TGCAGCGTTGAAGGGGGACAATTTGGGTTCTACGAGCAGTACTTC. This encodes CSVEGGQFGFYEQYF.